The table lists the clone carrying this T cell receptor (beta chain) with a few counts. Its cognate antigen is unknown. Uncontrolled infection, other autoimmune disease, pregnancy or lactation barred patients from enrollment. The data were taken from a study of T cells in Graves' hyperthyroidism and ophthalmopathy. The study, taken as a whole, reports: Ophthalmopathy was model-predicted a median approximately 6.4 months pre-onset. Blood shared most expanded thyroid clonotypes above 0.001.

Amplified TCR beta CDR3 regions came from RNA transcripts. HTBI primers drove first-round RT-PCR of the TCR CDR3. TCRdb recomputed calls from the multiplex PCR reads with MiXCR, one row per CDR3 protein. This table has a few hundred thousand distinct CDR3 sequences, around 42% appearing once. The CDR3 loop spans 15 amino acids. The V gene's germline CDR1 is SNHLY and CDR2 FYNNEI. This receptor was taken from a woman under 30 with Graves' hyperthyroidism. This chain connects TRBV2 to TRBJ2-7; 11 bases fit TRBD2. The J call is in doubt because the DNA end fits TRBJ2-1 better. Sequenced input: peripheral blood or thyroid tissue (not recorded which). The CDR3 loop is CASQILAGGENEQFF. The CDR3 bases are TGTGCCAGTCAGATCCTAGCGGGAGGTGAGAATGAGCAGTTCTTC.